This TCR beta chain was sequenced in a study of blood T cell repertoires in COVID-19. About the study: Samples of COVID-19 (acute and convalescent) were obtained from the United States, Italy and Spain. Sources were T cells, B-cell-depleted T cells, or PBMCs; the material itself was cDNA or gDNA.

V shed 1 base, J shed 4 bases, and the junction held 10 bases outside the gene matches. The CDR3 has 17 amino acids. The V gene's germline CDR1 is SNHLY and CDR2 FYNNEI. Per the authors' pipeline: How many nucleated cells were present was estimated from reference gene primer amplification. Sequencing was performed with immunoSEQ multiplex PCR; in TCRdb, only in-frame clones are kept and a portion is missing. V, J and clone size are those of that table, while D and trimming were read from the DNA. The table records 380,000 or so clones, 89% of them present only once. Sequenced: peripheral blood. The receptor was isolated from a man aged 35 to 55 with acute or convalescent COVID-19. The chain recombines TRBV2 with TRBJ1-2; TRBD1 agrees at 9 bases. DNA of the CDR3: TGTGCCAGCAGTGAAGTTCGTGAGGGGACAGGGACCTATGGCTACACCTTC. As protein: CASSEVREGTGTYGYTF.